These 32 T cell receptor beta chains were sequenced from one sample in a study of blood T cell repertoires in COVID-19 (TCRdb year 2020). The method was the immunoSEQ multiplex PCR assay. Sourced from immuneACCESS, this table was stored by TCRdb with only in-frame sequences that have V and J called. A share of the clones is absent; for the studies checked, an unresolved V gene accounts for under half, and the remainder has no known explanation. Here the sample has around 150,000 clones; 84% occur a single time. The top ten constitute about 6.4% of the sample. Sequenced input: peripheral blood. The receptors come from a human donor in a cohort sampled during active COVID-19.

This rearrangement joins TRBV15 to TRBJ2-4, with TRBD2 identical over 13 bases. V was pared by 3 bases and J by 8 bases, with 10 bases of the junction left unmatched. The CDR3 runs to 17 residues. CDR1 and CDR2 (germline): LNHNV, YYDKDF (reference sequence). CDR3 amino acids: CATSSPETSGGWYIQYF. DNA for the CDR3: TGTGCCACCAGCAGCCCCGAGACTAGCGGGGGGTGGTACATTCAGTACTTC.

This clone has more than one count but fewer than ten. V gene TRBV2 combines with J gene TRBJ1-6; possibly TRBD1 for D (5 bases). CDR3 length: 17 residues. Germline-derived CDR1 and CDR2 are SNHLY and FYNNEI. V was pared by 0 bases and J by 0 bases, with 9 bases between. Written as DNA, the CDR3 is TGTGCCAGCAGTGAAGCGGGGGGGTACTCCTATAATTCACCCCTCCACTTT. Residues: CASSEAGGYSYNSPLHF.

This clone was detected only once. CDR3 DNA: TGTGCCAGTATGCCCCGGGATCGCTCCTACAATGAGCAGTTCTTC. Translation: CASMPRDRSYNEQFF. This chain joins TRBV19 and TRBJ2-1; possible D gene TRBD2, 5 bases. The V end lost 7 bases, the J end lost 0 bases, and 13 bases lay between the germline ends. The CDR3 is 15 residues long. Germline CDR1 is LNHDA and CDR2 is SQIVND (reference sequence). Together with reference TRBV19 and TRBJ2-1, the CDR3 gives the full variable domain: DGGITQSPKYLFRKEGQNVTLSCEQNLNHDAMYWYRQDPGQGLRLIYYSQIVNDFQKGDIAEGYSVSREKKESFPLTVTSAQKNPTAFYLCASMPRDRSYNEQFFGPGTRLTVL.

This rearrangement joins TRBV7-9 to TRBJ2-3; D is uncertain. Trimming stripped 1 base from V and 8 bases from J, with 7 bases between. The CDR3 is 12 amino acids. Germline V gene lookup returns CDR1 SEHNR and CDR2 FQNEAQ (reference sequence). The CDR3: CASSLDRPTQYF. The DNA for the CDR3 is TGTGCCAGCAGCTTAGACAGACCTACGCAGTATTTT.

This clone was recorded only once. The rearrangement links TRBV5-4 to TRBJ2-7, with D possibly TRBD1 on 5 matching bases. Germline CDR1 is SGHNT and CDR2 is YYREEE (reference sequence). V shed 3 bases and J shed 3 bases, with 7 bases lying between them. This CDR3 is built from 12 residues. The CDR3 DNA sequence: TGTGCCAGCAGCTCAACAGGCTACGAGCAGTACTTC. Translation: CASSSTGYEQYF.

A few counts support this clone. The rearrangement links TRBV28 to TRBJ1-1; D might be TRBD1 (6 bases). The V and J ends lost 9 bases and 3 bases respectively, with 11 bases between them. Germline CDR1 and CDR2: MDHEN and SYDVKM. The CDR3 totals 12 residues. The CDR3 reads CASNRVDTEAFF. CDR3 DNA sequence: TGTGCCAGTAACAGGGTCGACACTGAAGCTTTCTTT.

This rearrangement joins TRBV13 to TRBJ1-2, with 9 bases aligning to TRBD1. Unmatched junction bases numbered 5, after V lost 5 bases and J lost 4 bases. Germline-derived CDR1 and CDR2 are PRHDT and FYEKMQ (reference sequence). This CDR3 comprises 14 residues. The CDR3 coding sequence is TGTGCCAGCAGCCGACAGGGGGTAAGCTATGGCTACACCTTC. As protein: CASSRQGVSYGYTF.

A note on this clone: A junction boundary mismatches the germline segment, possibly from a read error. CDR3 in DNA: TGTGCCAGCAGTACGGGGGGGGCCAACGATGAGCAGTTCTTC. Protein: CASSTGGANDEQFF. V usage is TRBV19 and J usage is TRBJ2-1; 8 nucleotides match TRBD2. This CDR3 is built from 14 residues. Germline CDR1 and CDR2: LNHDA and SQIVND (reference sequence).

The J gene is TRBJ2-2, the V gene TRBV9; 9 nucleotides align to TRBD1. Germline assignment: CDR1 SGDLS and CDR2 YYNGEE. Germline trimming cut 4 bases from V and 5 bases from J; bases unmatched to any gene: 6. The CDR3 sequence is 15 residues long. CDR3 amino acids: CASSFGTGSTGELFF. The CDR3 DNA follows: TGTGCCAGCAGCTTCGGGACAGGGTCGACCGGGGAGCTGTTTTTT.

J is TRBJ1-5 and V is TRBV7-9; 10 positions match TRBD1. Germline CDR1 and CDR2: SEHNR and FQNEAQ (reference sequence). With 5 bases clipped from V and 5 bases from J, the junction kept 6 bases outside the gene matches. The CDR3 consists of 15 residues. Here the CDR3 reads CASSQEDRGHQPQHF. Written as DNA, the CDR3 is TGTGCCAGCAGCCAAGAAGACAGGGGGCATCAGCCCCAGCATTTT.

The gene calls are TRBV7-2 and TRBJ1-1; D might be TRBD1 (5 bases). Deletions cut 5 bases from V and 4 bases from J, with 14 bases between. The germline V gene has CDR1 SGHTA and CDR2 FQGNSA. The CDR3 totals 14 residues. CDR3 amino acids: CASSPRQYLTEAFF. CDR3 bases: TGTGCCAGCAGCCCTCGACAGTACCTCACTGAAGCTTTCTTT.

The chain recombines TRBV12-5 with TRBJ2-7; 7 positions match TRBD1. Germline V gene data show CDR1 as LGHNT and CDR2 as FRNRAP. The CDR3 loop spans 15 amino acids. The trim removed 6 bases at V and 2 bases at J, leaving 10 bases unmatched. The CDR3 loop reads CASGAPRQGTYEQYF. The CDR3 DNA sequence: TGTGCTAGTGGAGCTCCTCGACAGGGAACCTACGAGCAGTACTTC. Together with reference TRBV12-5 and TRBJ2-7, the CDR3 gives the full variable domain: DARVTQTPRHKVTEMGQEVTMRCQPILGHNTVFWYRQTMMQGLELLAYFRNRAPLDDSGMPKDRFSAEMPDATLATLKIQPSEPRDSAVYFCASGAPRQGTYEQYFGPGTRLTVT.

This chain uses TRBV6-2 or TRBV6-3 with TRBJ1-1; D remains ambiguous. The CDR3 loop spans 14 amino acids. Germline values: CDR1 MNHEY, CDR2 SVGEGT. The V end lost 2 bases, the J end lost 2 bases, and 9 bases lay between the germline ends. The DNA for the CDR3 is TGTGCCAGCAGTTACCAAGAGGGAAACACTGAAGCTTTCTTT. Protein: CASSYQEGNTEAFF.

This chain uses TRBV19 with TRBJ1-1; 7 bases map to TRBD1. CDR1 is LNHDA and CDR2 is SQIVND in the germline V gene (reference sequence). The CDR3 contains 15 residues. J lost 1 base, V lost 7 bases, and 9 bases had no gene match. DNA for the CDR3: TGTGCCAGTACCCTCCTGGGACAGTGGAACACTGAAGCTTTCTTT. Its protein product is CASTLLGQWNTEAFF. Complete variable domain (other parts from reference TRBV19 and TRBJ1-1): DGGITQSPKYLFRKEGQNVTLSCEQNLNHDAMYWYRQDPGQGLRLIYYSQIVNDFQKGDIAEGYSVSREKKESFPLTVTSAQKNPTAFYLCASTLLGQWNTEAFFGQGTRLTVV.

CDR3 amino acids: CASRGTLYNEQFF. CDR3 DNA sequence: TGTGCCAGCAGAGGGACACTCTACAATGAGCAGTTCTTC. The chain is built from TRBV6-5 and TRBJ2-1; a weak D match, TRBD1 (6 bases). Germline values: CDR1 MNHEY, CDR2 SVGAGI. The CDR3 runs to 13 residues. V lost 6 bases and J lost 3, with 9 bases in between.

V is TRBV5-6 and J is TRBJ1-1, with D unclear. The CDR3 extends over 13 amino acids. Germline V gives CDR1 SGHDT, CDR2 YYEEEE. V was pared by 2 bases and J by 5 bases, with 10 bases between. This CDR3 reads CASSFGLGTEAFF. CDR3 coding DNA: TGTGCCAGCAGCTTTGGCCTCGGGACTGAAGCTTTCTTT.

The chain joins TRBV5-1 to TRBJ2-4; 13 bases align to TRBD2. J lost 9 bases, V lost 4 bases, and 4 bases had no gene match. Germline V gives CDR1 SGHRS, CDR2 YFSETQ. CDR3 length: 14 amino acids. CDR3 loop: CASSPLAGGSIQYF. CDR3 in DNA: TGCGCCAGCAGCCCACTAGCGGGGGGGTCCATTCAGTACTTC.

This clone turned up a few times. The gene calls are TRBV7-3 and TRBJ1-6, with 7 bases identical to TRBD1. The CDR3 has 14 amino acids. Germline lookup yields CDR1 SGHTA and CDR2 FQGTGA. Trimming cost V 6 bases and J 6 bases; bases outside gene matches: 5. In nucleotides, the CDR3 is TGTGCCAGCAGTGGGGACAGTGCTAATTCACCCCTCCACTTT. Protein product: CASSGDSANSPLHF.

The V gene is TRBV6-5, the J gene TRBJ1-6, with D tentatively TRBD1 (6 bases). Deletions cut 6 bases from V and 4 bases from J, with 10 bases between. The CDR3 length is 14 residues. The germline CDR1 and CDR2 sequences are MNHEY and SVGAGI. CDR3: CASSRTGYNSPLHF. As DNA, the CDR3 is TGTGCCAGCAGCCGCACAGGGTATAATTCACCCCTCCACTTT.

The chain uses TRBV5-4 and TRBJ2-5; 7 positions match TRBD2. V gave up 2 bases and J gave up 0 bases; unmatched junction bases: 4. Per the germline V gene, CDR1 is SGHNT and CDR2 is YYREEE (reference sequence). CDR3 length equals 15 residues. CDR3 bases: TGTGCCAGCAGCTTACCGGGGGGATACCAAGAGACCCAGTACTTC. This gives the protein CASSLPGGYQETQYF.

The J gene is TRBJ2-3, the V gene TRBV30, with 8 bases lining up with TRBD2. CDR1 GTSNPN and CDR2 SVGIG come from the germline V gene (reference sequence). This CDR3 contains 13 residues. Trimming took 0 bases from V and 4 from J; bases not matched to a gene: 0. In DNA form, the CDR3 reads TGTGCCTGGAGTGTACTAGCGGCAGATACGCAGTATTTT. It encodes CAWSVLAADTQYF.

The chain uses TRBV11-2 and TRBJ1-2; D not resolved. This CDR3 is 15 amino acids long. CDR1 is SGHAT, CDR2 FQNNGV, per germline. V dropped 5 bases and J dropped 0 bases, with 13 bases sitting between them. The CDR3 loop is CASSLRLRANYGYTF. DNA of the CDR3: TGTGCCAGCAGCCTCCGACTGCGAGCTAACTATGGCTACACCTTC.

The genes are TRBV5-6 and TRBJ1-1, with TRBD1 identical over 8 bases. The trim removed 2 bases at V and 2 bases at J, leaving 8 bases unmatched. CDR1 and CDR2 (germline): SGHDT, YYEEEE. The CDR3 spans 16 residues. CDR3 in DNA: TGTGCCAGCAGCTTTAATCCGGGACAGGCTAACACTGAAGCTTTCTTT. Protein product: CASSFNPGQANTEAFF.

The gene calls are TRBV7-8 and TRBJ1-5; TRBD1 agrees at 7 bases. Germline CDR1 is SGHVS and CDR2 is FQNEAQ. The CDR3 covers 15 residues. After removal of 6 bases from V and 3 bases from J, the junction contained 8 bases not matched to a gene. The CDR3 DNA sequence: TGTGCCAGCAGACCCGACAGGGCGGCCAATCAGCCCCAGCATTTT. This encodes CASRPDRAANQPQHF.

The rearrangement uses TRBV7-2 and TRBJ2-7; TRBD2 matches at 10 bases. Germline CDR1 and CDR2: SGHTA and FQGNSA. The CDR3 consists of 15 residues. J lost 0 bases, V lost 3 bases, and 2 bases had no gene match. For the CDR3, the DNA is TGTGCCAGCAGCTTTCGGACTAGCGGCTCCTACGAGCAGTACTTC. Translated, it gives CASSFRTSGSYEQYF.

This rearrangement joins TRBV19 to TRBJ1-5; D remains ambiguous. Trimming took off 6 bases at V and 1 base at J, with 22 bases between the two ends. CDR3 length: 18 residues. Per the germline V gene, CDR1 is LNHDA and CDR2 is SQIVND (reference sequence). The CDR3 is CASRYRVSGAQSNQPQHF. CDR3 DNA: TGTGCCAGTAGATATAGGGTCTCGGGAGCACAGAGCAATCAGCCCCAGCATTTT.

On this clone itself: This sample includes further DNA sequences coding for the same CDR3. The CDR3 bases are TGCGCCAGCAGCTTGGGGTCAGACTTTACCGGGGAGCTGTTTTTT. Encoded protein: CASSLGSDFTGELFF. The rearrangement links TRBV5-1 to TRBJ2-2; D unclear. V was shortened by 0 bases and J by 5 bases, with 11 bases between the two germline ends. The germline V gene has CDR1 SGHRS and CDR2 YFSETQ. CDR3 length: 15 residues.

V is TRBV6-2 or TRBV6-3 and J is TRBJ2-1, with 10 bases lining up with TRBD2. The V segment lost 6 bases and the J segment 8 bases; nucleotides outside the gene matches: 4. CDR3 length: 13 amino acids. Germline V gene sequence: CDR1 MNHEY, CDR2 SVGEGT. The CDR3 is CASSLLAGYEQFF. The DNA of the CDR3 is TGTGCCAGCAGCCTACTAGCGGGGTATGAGCAGTTCTTC.

The chain has TRBV6-5 and TRBJ1-4; tentatively, D is TRBD1 (6 bases). The V end was cut by 6 bases, the J end by 1 base, with 12 bases between. Germline V CDR1 and CDR2: MNHEY, SVGAGI. The CDR3 spans 15 residues. This chain's CDR3 is CASRPTGLTNEKLFF. The CDR3 DNA is TGTGCCAGCAGACCTACAGGGTTAACTAATGAAAAACTGTTTTTT.

V usage is TRBV6-4 and J usage is TRBJ2-1; 11 bases are a match to TRBD2. The CDR3 runs 15 residues. V dropped 8 bases and J dropped 5; count of bases not matched to a gene: 8. CDR1 is MRHNA and CDR2 is SNTAGT in the germline V gene. The DNA for the CDR3 is TGTGCCAGCGCCCTAGCGGGGGGCAAAAACAATGAGCAGTTCTTC. Amino acids: CASALAGGKNNEQFF.

In this sample, this clone turned up once. V is TRBV28 and J is TRBJ1-1, with D hard to call. Trimming stripped 6 bases from V and 0 bases from J, with 14 bases between. The CDR3 consists of 15 residues. CDR1 is MDHEN, CDR2 SYDVKM, per germline. CDR3 DNA sequence: TGTGCCAGCAGCCCAGACGGGTTTTTGAACACTGAAGCTTTCTTT. Translating it yields CASSPDGFLNTEAFF.

The V call is TRBV11-2, the J call TRBJ1-3; D not certain. The CDR3 has 18 residues. V dropped 1 base and J dropped 1 base, with 17 bases sitting between them. The germline V gene encodes CDR1 SGHAT and CDR2 FQNNGV. The CDR3 loop reads CASSLAPSSDTSGNTIYF. CDR3 DNA sequence: TGTGCCAGCAGCTTAGCCCCCTCGAGCGATACATCTGGAAACACCATATATTTT.